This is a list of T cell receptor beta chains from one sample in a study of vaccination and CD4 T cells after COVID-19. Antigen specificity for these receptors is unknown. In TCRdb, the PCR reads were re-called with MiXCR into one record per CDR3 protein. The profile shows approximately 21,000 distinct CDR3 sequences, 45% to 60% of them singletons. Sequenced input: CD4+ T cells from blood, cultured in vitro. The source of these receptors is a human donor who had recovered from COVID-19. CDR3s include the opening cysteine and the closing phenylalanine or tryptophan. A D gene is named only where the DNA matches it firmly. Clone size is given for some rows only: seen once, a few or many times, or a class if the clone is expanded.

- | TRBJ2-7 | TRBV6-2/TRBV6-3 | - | CASSYGRPSYEQYF | TGTGCCAGCAGTTACGGACGGCCGTCGTACGAGCAGTACTTC
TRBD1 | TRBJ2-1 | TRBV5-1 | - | CASSLAVTGGNEQFF | TGCGCCAGCAGCTTGGCCGTCACAGGGGGCAATGAGCAGTTCTTC
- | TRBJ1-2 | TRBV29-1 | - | CSVSLAAYGYTF | TGCAGCGTCTCGCTGGCCGCTTATGGCTACACCTTC
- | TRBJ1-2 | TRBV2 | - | CASTREGGGGHTF | TGTGCCAGCACTAGAGAGGGTGGGGGCGGCCACACCTTC
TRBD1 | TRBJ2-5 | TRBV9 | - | CASSVAGTAQETQYF | TGTGCCAGCAGCGTAGCTGGGACAGCTCAAGAGACCCAGTACTTC
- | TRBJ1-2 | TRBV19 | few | CASSPGTDYGYTF | TGTGCCAGTAGTCCCGGGACGGATTATGGCTACACCTTC
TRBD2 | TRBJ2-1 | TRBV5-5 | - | CASSGLSGRANEQFF | TGTGCCAGCAGCGGACTTAGCGGGAGGGCCAATGAGCAGTTCTTC
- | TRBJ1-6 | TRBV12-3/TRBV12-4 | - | CASSLEGISLGSPLHF | TGTGCCAGCAGTTTAGAGGGGATCTCCCTCGGTTCACCCCTCCACTTT
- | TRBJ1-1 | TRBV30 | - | CAWSVPGSRTEAFF | TGTGCCTGGAGTGTACCGGGAAGTCGGACTGAAGCTTTCTTT
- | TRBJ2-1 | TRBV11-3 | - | CASSIGQEGSEQFF | TGTGCCAGCAGCATCGGACAGGAGGGGAGTGAGCAGTTCTTC
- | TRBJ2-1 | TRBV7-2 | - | CASSLQGSSYNEQFF | TGTGCCAGCAGCTTACAGGGGAGCTCCTACAATGAGCAGTTCTTC
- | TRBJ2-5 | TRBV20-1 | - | CSALTGLETQYF | TGCAGTGCCCTTACAGGGTTAGAGACCCAGTACTTC
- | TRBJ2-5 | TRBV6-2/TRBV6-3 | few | CASKKGGAVETQYF | TGTGCCAGCAAAAAGGGGGGGGCGGTCGAGACCCAGTACTTC
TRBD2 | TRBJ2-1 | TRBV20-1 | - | CSATPGTSQFF | TGCAGTGCTACCCCCGGGACTAGCCAGTTCTTC
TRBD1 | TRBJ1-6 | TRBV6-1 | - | CASRTQGASGSPLHF | TGTGCCAGCAGGACCCAGGGGGCATCGGGTTCACCCCTCCACTTT
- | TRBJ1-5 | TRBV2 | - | CASSGVYFADGNQPQHF | TGTGCCAGCAGTGGGGTATATTTCGCGGATGGCAATCAGCCCCAGCATTTT
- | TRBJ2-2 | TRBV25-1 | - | CASSGDVRELFF | TGTGCCAGCAGTGGGGACGTACGGGAGCTGTTTTTT
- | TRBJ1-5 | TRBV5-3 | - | CASSLERDQPQHF | TGTGCCAGCAGCTTGGAGCGGGATCAGCCCCAGCATTTT
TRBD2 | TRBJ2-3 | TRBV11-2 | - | CASSSHGTSGGPSTQYF | TGTGCCAGCAGCTCACACGGGACTAGCGGGGGGCCTTCTACGCAGTATTTT
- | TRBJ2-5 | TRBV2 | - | CASSEAGETQYF | TGTGCCAGCAGTGAAGCAGGGGAGACCCAGTACTTC
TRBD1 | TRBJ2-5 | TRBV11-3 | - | CASSLGAGGQETQYF | TGTGCCAGCAGCTTAGGGGCAGGGGGTCAAGAGACCCAGTACTTC
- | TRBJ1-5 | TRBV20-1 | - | CSAGTGTSSRPQHF | TGCAGTGCTGGGACCGGGACTTCTTCTAGGCCCCAGCATTTT
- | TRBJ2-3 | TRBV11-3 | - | CASSLGPGADTQYF | TGTGCCAGCAGCTTAGGGCCCGGGGCAGATACGCAGTATTTT
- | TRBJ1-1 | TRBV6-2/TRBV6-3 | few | CASTLPRVFRPTEAFF | TGTGCCAGCACCTTACCCAGGGTTTTCCGTCCCACTGAAGCTTTCTTT
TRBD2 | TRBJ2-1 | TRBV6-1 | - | CASSFSGSVNEQFF | TGTGCCAGCAGCTTTAGCGGGAGTGTCAATGAGCAGTTCTTC
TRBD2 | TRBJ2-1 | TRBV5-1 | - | CASSLVGLAGGLYNEQFF | TGCGCCAGCAGCTTGGTGGGGCTAGCGGGAGGTTTGTACAATGAGCAGTTCTTC
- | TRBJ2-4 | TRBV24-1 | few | CATSAQLAAKNIQYF | TGTGCCACCAGTGCCCAATTGGCGGCCAAAAACATTCAGTACTTC
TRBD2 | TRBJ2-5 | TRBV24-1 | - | CATSDFLAGQETQYF | TGTGCCACCAGTGATTTCCTAGCGGGGCAAGAGACCCAGTACTTC
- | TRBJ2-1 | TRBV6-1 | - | CASSVELGEYNEQFF | TGTGCCAGCAGTGTTGAGCTAGGAGAATACAATGAGCAGTTCTTC